The TCR beta chain described here comes from a study of T cells in women clearing cervical HPV infection. Study details: Case blood was drawn when the lesion was first found; control blood after infection became undetectable. Study conclusions and caveats: Cases carried less TRBV6-7 than controls: about 0.1% versus 0.15%.

The V gene's germline CDR1 is SGHTA and CDR2 FQGNSA. CDR3 length: 13 residues. The V gene lost 1 base and the J gene lost 4 bases, with 7 bases spanning the gap. Dot-blot hybridization genotyped cervical HPV amplified with MY09/MY11 PCR. Profiling relied on immunoSEQ multiplex PCR, and the TCRdb table lists in-frame clones only, not all of them. The sample includes around 31,000 clones. Points on this clone: As yet, its antigen is unknown. Sequencing ends 3 residues short of the CDR3 end; the germline J gene provides the rest.

This clonotype was obtained from a woman aged 18 to 75 with a cervical HPV16 infection that either progressed to CIN3+ or cleared (not recorded which). This sequence joins TRBV7-2 and TRBJ1-1, with D tentatively TRBD1 (5 bases). Sequenced input: blood buffy coat. CDR3 DNA (partial): TGTGCCAGCAGCTTAGGCAGGGCCACTGAA. It specifies CASSLGRATE. The entire CDR3 reads CASSLGRATEAFF.